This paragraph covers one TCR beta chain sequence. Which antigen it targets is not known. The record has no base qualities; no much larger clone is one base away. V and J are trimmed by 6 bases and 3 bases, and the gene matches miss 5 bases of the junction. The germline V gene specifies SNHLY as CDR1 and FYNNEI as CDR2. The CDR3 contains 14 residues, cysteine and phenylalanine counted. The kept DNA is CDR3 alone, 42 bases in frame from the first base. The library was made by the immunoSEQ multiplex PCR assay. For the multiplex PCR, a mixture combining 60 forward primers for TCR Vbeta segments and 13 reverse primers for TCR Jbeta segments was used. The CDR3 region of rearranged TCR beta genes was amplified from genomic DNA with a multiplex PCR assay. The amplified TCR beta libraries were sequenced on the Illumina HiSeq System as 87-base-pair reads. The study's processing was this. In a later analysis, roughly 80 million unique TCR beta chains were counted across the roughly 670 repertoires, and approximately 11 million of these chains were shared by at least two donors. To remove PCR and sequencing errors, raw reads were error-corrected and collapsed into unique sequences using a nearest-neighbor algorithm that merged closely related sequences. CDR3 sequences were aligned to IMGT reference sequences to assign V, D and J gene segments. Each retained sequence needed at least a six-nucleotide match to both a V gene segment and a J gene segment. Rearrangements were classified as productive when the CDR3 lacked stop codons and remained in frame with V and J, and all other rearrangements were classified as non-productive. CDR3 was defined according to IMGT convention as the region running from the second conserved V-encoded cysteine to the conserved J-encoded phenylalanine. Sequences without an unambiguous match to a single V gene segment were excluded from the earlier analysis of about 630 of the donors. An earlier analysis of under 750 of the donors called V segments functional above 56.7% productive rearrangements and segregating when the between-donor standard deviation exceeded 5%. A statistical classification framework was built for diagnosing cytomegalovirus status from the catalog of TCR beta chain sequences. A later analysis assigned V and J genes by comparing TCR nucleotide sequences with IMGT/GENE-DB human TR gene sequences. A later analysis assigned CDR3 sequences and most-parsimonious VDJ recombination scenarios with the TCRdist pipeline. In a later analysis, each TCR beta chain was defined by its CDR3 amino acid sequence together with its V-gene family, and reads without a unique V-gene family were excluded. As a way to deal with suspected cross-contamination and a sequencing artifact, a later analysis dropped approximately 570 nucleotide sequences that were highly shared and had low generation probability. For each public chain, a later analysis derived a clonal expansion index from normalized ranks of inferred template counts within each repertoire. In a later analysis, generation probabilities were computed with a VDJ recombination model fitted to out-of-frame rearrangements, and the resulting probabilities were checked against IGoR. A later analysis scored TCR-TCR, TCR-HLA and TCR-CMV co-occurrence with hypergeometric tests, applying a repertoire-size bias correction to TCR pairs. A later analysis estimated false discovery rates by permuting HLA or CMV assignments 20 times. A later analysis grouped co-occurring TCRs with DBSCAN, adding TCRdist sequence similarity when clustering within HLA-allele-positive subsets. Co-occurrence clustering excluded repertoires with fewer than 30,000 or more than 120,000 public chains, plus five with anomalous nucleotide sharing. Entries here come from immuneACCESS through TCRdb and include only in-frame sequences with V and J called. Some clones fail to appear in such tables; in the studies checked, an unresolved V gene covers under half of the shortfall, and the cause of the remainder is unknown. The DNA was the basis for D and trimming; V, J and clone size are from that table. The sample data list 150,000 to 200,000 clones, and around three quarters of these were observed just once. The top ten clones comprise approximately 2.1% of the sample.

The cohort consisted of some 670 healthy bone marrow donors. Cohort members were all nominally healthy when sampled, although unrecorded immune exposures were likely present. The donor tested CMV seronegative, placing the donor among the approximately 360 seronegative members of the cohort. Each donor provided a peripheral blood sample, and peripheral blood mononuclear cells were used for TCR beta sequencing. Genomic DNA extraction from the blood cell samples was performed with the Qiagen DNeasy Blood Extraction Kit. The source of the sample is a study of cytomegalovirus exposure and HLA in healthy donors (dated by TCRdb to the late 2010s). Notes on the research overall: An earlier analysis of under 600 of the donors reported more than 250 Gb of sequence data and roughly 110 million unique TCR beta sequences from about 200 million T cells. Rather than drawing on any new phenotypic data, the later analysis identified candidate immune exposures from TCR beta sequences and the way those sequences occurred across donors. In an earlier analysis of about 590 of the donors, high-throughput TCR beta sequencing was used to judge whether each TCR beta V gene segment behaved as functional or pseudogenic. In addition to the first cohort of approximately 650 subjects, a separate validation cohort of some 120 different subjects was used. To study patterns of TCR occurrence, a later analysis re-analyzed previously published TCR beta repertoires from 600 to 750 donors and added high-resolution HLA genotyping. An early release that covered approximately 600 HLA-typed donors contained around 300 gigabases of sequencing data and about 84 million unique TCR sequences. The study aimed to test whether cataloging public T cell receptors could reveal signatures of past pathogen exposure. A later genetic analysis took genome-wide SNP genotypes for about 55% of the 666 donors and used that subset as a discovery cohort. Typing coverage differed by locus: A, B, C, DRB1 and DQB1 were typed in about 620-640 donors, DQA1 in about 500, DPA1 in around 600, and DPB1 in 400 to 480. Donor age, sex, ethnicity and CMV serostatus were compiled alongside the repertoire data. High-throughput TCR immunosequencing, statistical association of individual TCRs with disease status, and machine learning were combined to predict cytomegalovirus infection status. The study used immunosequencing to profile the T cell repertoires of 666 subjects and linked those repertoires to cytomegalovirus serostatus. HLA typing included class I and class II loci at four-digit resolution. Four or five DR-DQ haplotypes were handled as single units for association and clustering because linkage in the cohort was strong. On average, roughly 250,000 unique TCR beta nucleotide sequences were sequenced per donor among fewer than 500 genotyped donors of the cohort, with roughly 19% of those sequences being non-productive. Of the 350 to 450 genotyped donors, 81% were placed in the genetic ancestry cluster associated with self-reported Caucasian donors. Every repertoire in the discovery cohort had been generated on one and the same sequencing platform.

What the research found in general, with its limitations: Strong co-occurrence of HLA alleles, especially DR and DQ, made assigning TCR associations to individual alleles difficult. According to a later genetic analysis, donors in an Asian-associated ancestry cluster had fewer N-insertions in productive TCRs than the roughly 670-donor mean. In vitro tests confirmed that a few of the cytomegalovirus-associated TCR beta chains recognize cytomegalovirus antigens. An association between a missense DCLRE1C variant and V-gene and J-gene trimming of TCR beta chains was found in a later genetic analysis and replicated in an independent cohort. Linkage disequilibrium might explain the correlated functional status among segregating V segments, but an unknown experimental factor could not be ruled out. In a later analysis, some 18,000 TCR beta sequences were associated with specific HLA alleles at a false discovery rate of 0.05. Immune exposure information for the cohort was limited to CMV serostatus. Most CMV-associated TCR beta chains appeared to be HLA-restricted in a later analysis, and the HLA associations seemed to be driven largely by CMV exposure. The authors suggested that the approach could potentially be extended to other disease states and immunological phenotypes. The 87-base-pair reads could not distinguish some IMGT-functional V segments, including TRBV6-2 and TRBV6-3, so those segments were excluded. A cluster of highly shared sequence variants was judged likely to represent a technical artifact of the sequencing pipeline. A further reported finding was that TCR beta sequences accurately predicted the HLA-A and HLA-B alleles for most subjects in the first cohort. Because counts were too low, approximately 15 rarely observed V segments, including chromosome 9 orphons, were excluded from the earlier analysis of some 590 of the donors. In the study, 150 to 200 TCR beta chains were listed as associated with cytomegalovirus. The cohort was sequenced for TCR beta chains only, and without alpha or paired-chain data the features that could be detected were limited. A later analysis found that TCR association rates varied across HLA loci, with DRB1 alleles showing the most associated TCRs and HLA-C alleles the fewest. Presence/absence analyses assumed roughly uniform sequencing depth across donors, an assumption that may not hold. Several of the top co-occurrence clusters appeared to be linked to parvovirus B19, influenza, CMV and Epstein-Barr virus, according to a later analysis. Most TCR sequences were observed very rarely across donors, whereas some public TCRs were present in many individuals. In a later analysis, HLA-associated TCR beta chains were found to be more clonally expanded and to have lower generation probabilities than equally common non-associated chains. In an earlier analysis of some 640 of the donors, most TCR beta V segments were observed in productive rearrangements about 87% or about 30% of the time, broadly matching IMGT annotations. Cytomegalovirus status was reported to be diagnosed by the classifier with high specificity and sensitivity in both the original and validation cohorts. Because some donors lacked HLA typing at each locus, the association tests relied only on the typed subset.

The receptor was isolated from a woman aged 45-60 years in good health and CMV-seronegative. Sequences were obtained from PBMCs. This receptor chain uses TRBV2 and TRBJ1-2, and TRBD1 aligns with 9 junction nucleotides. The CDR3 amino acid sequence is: CASSYGTGYYGYTF. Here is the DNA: TGTGCCAGCAGCTACGGGACAGGGTACTATGGCTACACCTTC.